Presented here are 12 T cell receptor beta chains from one specimen sequenced in a study of control samples from healthy donors and cancer patients. TCRdb's table, derived via immunoSEQ multiplex PCR, lists solely in-frame clones and lacks some. The sample gives over 100,000 clones, about 89% of which show up once; roughly 18% is in the top ten. Sequencing used blood. Every receptor here comes from a woman in her forties or fifties in good health.

The chain has TRBV7-3 and TRBJ2-3; TRBD2 might be the D (5 bases). CDR3 length equals 14 residues. The germline gives CDR1 SGHTA, CDR2 FQGTGA. The germline V and J ends were trimmed by 4 bases and 5 bases, with 13 bases remaining between them. Written as DNA, the CDR3 is TGTGCCAGCAGCTCAACAGCGGAGGTAGATACGCAGTATTTT. The encoded protein is CASSSTAEVDTQYF.

The rearrangement uses TRBV6-5 and TRBJ2-7; 10 nucleotides line up with TRBD1. The CDR3 is 14 amino acids. With V trimmed by 3 bases and J by 5 bases, 4 bases remained unmatched. Looked up from germline, CDR1 is MNHEY and CDR2 is SVGAGI. The CDR3 coding sequence is TGTGCCAGCAGTTATGACAGGGGGCGCCACGAGCAGTACGTC. This gives the protein CASSYDRGRHEQYV.

This sequence joins TRBV15 and TRBJ2-3; D possibly corresponds to TRBD1 (6 bases). V was trimmed by 5 bases and J by 1 base, leaving 22 bases between them. The V gene's germline CDR1 is LNHNV and CDR2 YYDKDF (reference sequence). The CDR3 is 18 residues long. The CDR3 region has the DNA TGTGCCACCAGCCGGAAACCACAGGGTCCGGATGGCACAGATACGCAGTATTTT. This translates into CATSRKPQGPDGTDTQYF. Variable domain in full (rest from reference TRBV15 and TRBJ2-3): DAMVIQNPRYQVTQFGKPVTLSCSQTLNHNVMYWYQQKSSQAPKLLFHYYDKDFNNEADTPDNFQSRRPNTSFCFLDIRSPGLGDTAMYLCATSRKPQGPDGTDTQYFGPGTRLTVL.

The V call is TRBV27, the J call TRBJ2-1, with D unresolved. The CDR3 is 12 amino acids. The germline V and J ends were trimmed by 3 bases and 9 bases, with 9 bases remaining between them. CDR1 is MNHEY, CDR2 SMNVEV, per germline (reference sequence). CDR3 sequence (DNA): TGTGCCAGCAGTTTCTCTACAGCTGAGCAGTTCTTC. The encoded protein is CASSFSTAEQFF.

This chain links TRBV11-2 with TRBJ1-2; D is unclear. The CDR3 runs to 15 residues. V gave up 5 bases and J gave up 4 bases, with 17 bases separating them. The germline V gene encodes CDR1 SGHAT and CDR2 FQNNGV. The chain's CDR3 is CASSPLEGPSYGYTF. In DNA form, the CDR3 reads TGTGCCAGCAGCCCTCTAGAGGGCCCCAGCTATGGCTACACCTTC.

The chain carries TRBV5-1 and TRBJ2-3; D gene uncertain. CDR1 SGHRS and CDR2 YFSETQ come from the germline V gene. The CDR3 loop spans 12 amino acids. V lost 5 bases, J lost 1 base, and 5 bases lay in between. The CDR3 loop is CASRVGTDTQYF. CDR3 nucleotide sequence: TGCGCCAGCAGGGTGGGCACAGATACGCAGTATTTT.

This sequence joins TRBV11-2 and TRBJ1-1; no definite D call. The CDR3 loop spans 20 amino acids. In germline, CDR1 is SGHAT, CDR2 FQNNGV. Trimming took off 0 bases at V and 3 bases at J, with 26 bases between the two ends. The DNA for the CDR3 is TGTGCCAGCAGCTTAGACCCTTTAACTCGACGGACTCCCGGGCACACTGAAGCTTTCTTT. Translation gives CASSLDPLTRRTPGHTEAFF.

The rearrangement joins TRBV7-8 to TRBJ1-2; 7 bases match TRBD1. The CDR3 is 14 amino acids. Per the germline V gene, CDR1 is SGHVS and CDR2 is FQNEAQ. Germline trimming cut 1 base from V and 4 bases from J; bases unmatched to any gene: 3. The CDR3 bases are TGTGCCAGCAGCTTAGAGGGGGCCGGCTATGGCTACACCTTC. As protein: CASSLEGAGYGYTF.

The gene calls are TRBV11-2 and TRBJ1-1, with a tentative D call TRBD1 (5 bases). The V and J ends lost 2 bases and 1 base respectively, with 11 bases between them. This CDR3 contains 15 residues. CDR1 is SGHAT, CDR2 FQNNGV, per germline. The CDR3 here is CASSLWDGGNTEAFF. The DNA for the CDR3 is TGTGCCAGCAGCTTATGGGATGGGGGGAACACTGAAGCTTTCTTT. Based on the CDR3 plus reference TRBV11-2 and TRBJ1-1, the full variable domain is EAGVAQSPRYKIIEKRQSVAFWCNPISGHATLYWYQQILGQGPKLLIQFQNNGVVDDSQLPKDRFSAERLKGVDSTLKIQPAKLEDSAVYLCASSLWDGGNTEAFFGQGTRLTVV.

The V gene is TRBV5-1, the J gene TRBJ2-4; D remains ambiguous. The length of the CDR3 is 13 residues. With 0 bases removed from V and 8 bases from J, the gap between germline ends came to 9 bases. From germline, CDR1 is SGHRS and CDR2 YFSETQ. The CDR3 spells CASSLAVRDIQYF. Written as DNA, the CDR3 is TGCGCCAGCAGCTTGGCCGTACGGGACATTCAGTACTTC.

The chain uses TRBV6-2 or TRBV6-3 and TRBJ2-1, with 7 positions matching TRBD2. The CDR3 has 17 residues. Germline assignment: CDR1 MNHEY and CDR2 SVGEGT. The V and J ends lost 0 bases and 1 base, in that order; junction bases with no gene match: 6. The CDR3 DNA reads TGTGCCAGCAGTTACTCAGGGCTAGCGGCGTCCTACAATGAGCAGTTCTTC. Protein: CASSYSGLAASYNEQFF.

The chain recombines TRBV19 with TRBJ1-6; D is ambiguous. V gave up 3 bases and J gave up 11 bases, with 20 bases separating them. The CDR3 runs to 16 residues. Germline V gene lookup returns CDR1 LNHDA and CDR2 SQIVND (reference sequence). The chain's CDR3 is CASSISSRSKLAPLHF. CDR3 DNA sequence: TGTGCCAGTAGTATCTCGAGCCGGTCCAAACTGGCACCCCTCCACTTT. The full variable domain, in which reference TRBV19 and TRBJ1-6 provide the parts outside the CDR3, is DGGITQSPKYLFRKEGQNVTLSCEQNLNHDAMYWYRQDPGQGLRLIYYSQIVNDFQKGDIAEGYSVSREKKESFPLTVTSAQKNPTAFYLCASSISSRSKLAPLHFGNGTRLTVT.